The 18 T cell receptor beta chains below all came from one sample that was sequenced in a study of blood T cells in healthy people across ages. Using a J-beta primer mix together with a sample-barcoded 5' primer, a second PCR was run for roughly 7 to 11 cycles. TCRdb recomputed calls from the 5' RACE reads with MiXCR, one row per CDR3 protein. The sample includes about a million distinct CDR3 sequences, about 44% seen only once; the top ten take 10% to 15%. Material: blood. All receptors derive from a man under 40 in good health.

The chain carries TRBV20-1 and TRBJ1-5; D may be TRBD1 (6 bases). V lost 5 bases, J lost 4 bases, and 18 bases lay in between. The CDR3 is made up of 15 amino acids. From germline, CDR1 is DFQATT and CDR2 SNEGSKA (reference sequence). CDR3 amino acids: CSAFFPDRANQPQHF. CDR3 DNA sequence: TGCAGTGCTTTTTTTCCGGACAGAGCTAATCAGCCCCAGCATTTT.

The gene calls are TRBV20-1 and TRBJ2-3; D gene uncertain. The CDR3 has 14 residues. Germline V gene lookup returns CDR1 DFQATT and CDR2 SNEGSKA (reference sequence). V shed 0 bases and J shed 1 base, with 8 bases lying between them. DNA for the CDR3: TGCAGTGCTAGAGATTGGGGTGGCACAGATACGCAGTATTTT. Protein product: CSARDWGGTDTQYF.

This rearrangement joins TRBV5-1 to TRBJ2-3, with D possibly TRBD1 on 5 matching bases. This CDR3 has 14 amino acids. V dropped 7 bases and J dropped 1 base, with 13 bases sitting between them. CDR1 and CDR2 (germline): SGHRS, YFSETQ. The CDR3 region is CASQGRVGTDTQYF. DNA of the CDR3: TGCGCCAGCCAAGGCAGGGTGGGCACAGATACGCAGTATTTT.

V is TRBV6-6 and J is TRBJ2-4; weak D call: TRBD1 (6 bases). The end of the DNA aligns better with TRBJ2-5, so the J call may be wrong. Germline CDR1 MNHNY, CDR2 SVGAGI (reference sequence). The CDR3 extends over 16 amino acids. CDR3 amino acids: CASSYSALGADETQYF. DNA of the CDR3: TGTGCCAGCAGTTACTCGGCCCTGGGGGCGGATGAGACCCAGTACTTC.

The chain has TRBV4-1 and TRBJ2-3, with D perhaps being TRBD1 or TRBD2 (6 bases each). The CDR3 has 15 amino acids. The ends were cut back, 1 base at V and 6 bases at J, with 14 bases in the middle. Germline assignment: CDR1 MGHRA and CDR2 YSYEKL. The CDR3 loop is CASSQAWGAIDTQYF. The CDR3 DNA reads TGCGCCAGCAGCCAAGCATGGGGGGCTATCGATACGCAGTATTTT.

The chain employs TRBV29-1 and TRBJ2-1, with 9 bases fitting TRBD1. Looked up from germline, CDR1 is SQVTM and CDR2 is ANQGSEA. The CDR3 length is 14 residues. Germline trimming cut 2 bases from V and 10 bases from J; bases unmatched to any gene: 9. The CDR3 sequence is CSVETGQGPYEQFF. CDR3 DNA sequence: TGCAGCGTTGAAACTGGACAGGGGCCTTACGAGCAGTTCTTC.

This clonotype has only a few counts. The chain couples TRBV6-2 or TRBV6-3 to TRBJ2-3; D is unresolved. The V end lost 8 bases, the J end lost 2 bases, and 5 bases lay between the germline ends. The CDR3 sequence is 11 residues long. Germline V CDR1 and CDR2: MNHEY, SVGEGT. The CDR3 region is CASADTDTQYF. DNA of the CDR3: TGTGCCAGCGCAGACACAGATACGCAGTATTTT.

This clonotype was counted between two and nine times. The J gene is TRBJ2-3, the V gene TRBV30; D is unresolved. V dropped 1 base and J dropped 2 bases, with 7 bases sitting between them. There are 13 residues in the CDR3. Germline V CDR1 and CDR2: GTSNPN, SVGIG (reference sequence). CDR3 DNA sequence: TGTGCCTGGAGTGGTCGGTTCACAGATACGCAGTATTTT. Its translation: CAWSGRFTDTQYF.

The CDR3 region is CASSLWGGTGPYEQYF. CDR3 coding DNA: TGTGCCAGCAGCTTATGGGGTGGGACGGGTCCCTACGAGCAGTACTTC. V usage is TRBV7-9 and J usage is TRBJ2-5; D is possibly TRBD1 or TRBD2 (5 bases each). Matching the DNA end better, TRBJ2-7 makes the J call doubtful. Germline CDR1 reads SEHNR; CDR2 reads FQNEAQ (reference sequence). This CDR3 is built from 16 residues.

Ten or more counts support this clonotype. This chain uses TRBV28 with TRBJ2-6; D call uncertain. The germline V gene encodes CDR1 MDHEN and CDR2 SYDVKM. V lost 2 bases to trimming and J lost 0 bases, with 5 bases between them. The CDR3 has 15 residues. The CDR3 DNA follows: TGTGCCAGCAGTTTAAGGCGCTCTGGGGCCAACGTCCTGACTTTC. Protein product: CASSLRRSGANVLTF.

V gene TRBV4-3 combines with J gene TRBJ2-5; 7 positions match TRBD2. The V gene's germline CDR1 is LGHNA and CDR2 YSLEER. The CDR3 extends over 15 amino acids. V shed 1 base and J 5 bases; nucleotides not matched to a gene: 7. The CDR3 here is CASSQGAGFAETQYF. The DNA of the CDR3 is TGCGCCAGCAGCCAAGGAGCGGGGTTTGCGGAGACCCAGTACTTC.

The CDR3 DNA reads as TGTGCCAGCAGTCTACCTACGGACTCGAACACCGGGGAGCTGTTTTTT. It encodes CASSLPTDSNTGELFF. The chain is built from TRBV28 and TRBJ2-2; D is perhaps TRBD2 (5 bases). The CDR3 loop spans 16 amino acids. Trimming removed 5 bases from V and 0 bases from J, with 13 bases in between. Germline V CDR1 and CDR2: MDHEN, SYDVKM.

This clonotype has a handful of counts. The rearrangement links TRBV5-6 to TRBJ2-1; 8 bases map to TRBD2. There are 16 residues in the CDR3. The junction had 4 bases not matched to a gene; V was cut back by 2 bases and J by 0 bases. Germline V gives CDR1 SGHDT, CDR2 YYEEEE. CDR3 region: CASSFGGGNSYNEQFF. The CDR3 coding sequence is TGTGCCAGCAGCTTCGGGGGGGGAAACTCCTACAATGAGCAGTTCTTC.

This chain links TRBV12-3 or TRBV12-4 with TRBJ2-1; D not certain. The V gene lost 6 bases and the J gene lost 10 bases, with 10 bases spanning the gap. The CDR3 spans 11 residues. The CDR3 coding sequence is TGTGCCAGCAGGACCGTGGGGGAGCAGTTCTTC. Translated, it gives CASRTVGEQFF.

V and J are TRBV7-2 and TRBJ2-1; D not resolved. Germline assignment: CDR1 SGHTA and CDR2 FQGNSA. The CDR3 covers 12 residues. Trimming took 1 base from V and 9 from J, leaving 7 bases between them. CDR3: CASSLDLLEQFF. CDR3 coding DNA: TGTGCCAGCAGCTTAGACTTACTTGAGCAGTTCTTC.

J is TRBJ2-7 and V is TRBV12-3 or TRBV12-4; D perhaps matches TRBD2 (5 bases). Between the trimmed V and J ends, which lost 3 bases and 12 bases, there was a span of 18 bases. The CDR3 sequence is 13 residues long. This CDR3 is CASSLGSVRSRYF. CDR3 coding DNA: TGTGCCAGCAGTTTGGGTAGCGTCAGGTCGCGGTACTTC.

This sequence joins TRBV5-6 and TRBJ2-7, with a tentative D call TRBD1 (5 bases). CDR3 length equals 13 residues. Germline assignment: CDR1 SGHDT and CDR2 YYEEEE. Trimming cost V 2 bases and J 2 bases, with 8 bases left between them. CDR3 region: CASSFWTTYEQYF. Written as DNA, the CDR3 is TGTGCCAGCAGCTTTTGGACAACCTACGAGCAGTACTTC.

This clonotype was detected once. The chain is built from TRBV15 and TRBJ2-1; D call uncertain. The V end was cut by 0 bases, the J end by 8 bases, with 14 bases between. This CDR3 has 15 amino acids. The V gene's germline CDR1 is LNHNV and CDR2 YYDKDF (reference sequence). The CDR3 sequence is CATSRDLAASDEQFF. Written as DNA, the CDR3 is TGTGCCACCAGCAGAGATCTCGCGGCGTCAGATGAGCAGTTCTTC.